This TCR beta chain stems from a study of T cells in Graves' hyperthyroidism and ophthalmopathy. Study results and limitations: Expanded thyroid clonotypes (above 0.001) were mostly also found in blood.

With respect to this clonotype: Its matching antigen is unknown. Being one base from a much bigger clone, this may be a read error.

Amplified TCR beta CDR3 regions derived from RNA transcripts. HTBI primers were used for first-round RT-PCR of the TCR CDR3. MiXCR was run by TCRdb on the multiplex PCR reads, yielding one entry per CDR3 protein. Of 410,000 or so distinct CDR3 sequences listed, over 12% are singletons. The CDR3 sequence is 10 residues long. Trimming shortened V by 3 bases and J by 10 bases, and 7 bases separated the two germline ends. Germline CDR1 DFQATT, CDR2 SNEGSKA (reference sequence). The sample was blood. This clonotype was sampled from a man aged 18 to 30 with Graves' ophthalmopathy. This chain connects TRBV20-1 to TRBJ2-1, with D hard to call. This CDR3 reads CSARTYEQFF. The CDR3 DNA sequence: TGCAGTGCTAGGACCTACGAGCAGTTCTTC.